The T cell receptor beta chain described here comes from a study of human T cells and chemical hapten exposure (dated by TCRdb to about 2021). In the study overall: Libraries were combined into a pool for sequencing, and differences in TCR yield between samples came mainly from small differences in library volumes within the pool. The study tracked peripheral blood TCR repertoire changes in vivo during primary and secondary sensitization to the hapten diphenylcyclopropenone (DPC) in alopecia patients. Both TCR alpha and TCR beta chains were sequenced from each blood RNA sample. Study-wide findings and limitations: The number of TCRs above 1 in 1000 frequency did not change with DPC sensitization; there was no evidence of global repertoire structure alterations. After repeated subsampling, the strength of the expansion versus patch-test correlation and the threshold at which it became significant changed.

This clonotype was seen at least ten times. Its antigen is currently not known. No base quality values were provided; no much bigger clone lies one nucleotide off. In the paper's terms, the time point label means: healthy volunteer bleed at 6 weeks. Total RNA was extracted from unfractionated whole blood collected in Tempus Blood RNA tubes. Five or six healthy volunteers served as TCR sequencing controls and were bled at day 0, 2 weeks and 6 weeks. CDR3 length: 15 amino acids, cysteine to phenylalanine. Kept here is only the CDR3 DNA, which spans 45 bases and is read in frame from base 1. As encoded in the germline V gene, CDR1 is LGHNA while CDR2 is YNFKEQ. Clipping removes 0 bases from V and 3 bases from J, with 3 as the unmatched junction base count. The method behind the library was RACE. Instrument used: NextSeq 500. During library preparation, unique molecular identifiers were attached to individual cDNA molecules so that TCRs could be counted quantitatively and reproducibly. The original pipeline was this. The median number of TCRs per sample was roughly 98,000, ranging from roughly 23,224 to 700,000. The Decombinator software suite was used to annotate V, J and CDR3 in the TCR reads. For the PS versus PT1 abundance plots, all samples were subsampled to the same number of TCRs (28,000). Expanded TCRs were defined as absent before sensitization and observed at least eight times at the 2-week time point. TCRdb applied fastp at Q25 and MiXCR to the public reads, then kept only in-frame beta chains. A single entry per CDR3 protein holds the most common genes and DNA from its merged rows. These V and J calls derive from TCRdb rather than the authors' analysis. The sample table shows approximately 59,000 distinct CDR3 sequences, and approximately 6.5% are seen once. The ten largest make up around 3.4% of the sample.

This TCR was recovered from a female donor in good health. Some clones in this sample may be carry-over from other donors' samples. The rearranged segments are TRBV4-2 and TRBJ2-3; 7 middle bases align to TRBD2. Source material: whole blood. The DNA is as follows: TGTGCCAGCAGCCAAGATCCTAGCGGAACAGATACGCAGTATTTT. It translates to CASSQDPSGTDTQYF.